Each of the 22 T cell receptor beta chains below was sequenced from the same sample in a study of blood T cells in healthy people across ages. Using a J-beta primer mix together with a sample-barcoded 5' primer, a second PCR was run for about 6 to 12 cycles. TCRdb re-called the 5' RACE reads through MiXCR, storing one row per CDR3 protein. The sample has 630,000 or so distinct CDR3 sequences, approximately 30% seen once. Sequences were obtained from blood. The receptors stem from a woman of 80 years or more in good health.

The count of this clonotype is one. A much more abundant neighbour one base away suggests this may be a read error. V is TRBV7-2 and J is TRBJ2-4; TRBD2 might be the D (6 bases). Trimming took off 1 base at V and 6 bases at J, with 7 bases between the two ends. The CDR3 length is 13 residues. Germline-derived CDR1 and CDR2 are SGHTA and FQGNSA. The CDR3, as DNA: TGTGCCAGCAGCTTAGGGAGGGCAAACATTCAGTACTTC. This gives the protein CASSLGRANIQYF.

This clonotype came up many times. V usage is TRBV7-2 and J usage is TRBJ2-1, with D perhaps assigned TRBD1 or TRBD2 (5 bases each). Trimming removed 0 bases at V and 5 bases at J, with 14 bases between. This CDR3 is built from 16 residues. CDR1 is SGHTA and CDR2 is FQGNSA in the germline V gene. The CDR3 region is CASSLASRGRNNEQFF. CDR3 sequence (DNA): TGTGCCAGCAGCTTAGCCAGTCGGGGACGGAACAATGAGCAGTTCTTC.

As for this clonotype: Mismatch with germline at one junction end may stem from a read error. The genes are TRBV9 and TRBJ2-3; maybe TRBD2 (5 bases). The germline V gene encodes CDR1 SGDLS and CDR2 YYNGEE. There are 14 residues in the CDR3. The CDR3 loop is CASGVVTTGDTQYF. In nucleotides, the CDR3 is TGTGCCAGCGGCGTAGTGACTACCGGAGATACGCAGTATTTT.

This clonotype has a count of ten or more. The chain joins TRBV15 to TRBJ2-5; D possibly corresponds to TRBD2 (7 bases). Germline V gene sequence: CDR1 LNHNV, CDR2 YYDKDF (reference sequence). CDR3 size: 19 residues. Deletions cut 0 bases from V and 7 bases from J, with 27 bases between. The CDR3 protein is CATSRELVGGGPTTGTQYF. The CDR3 nucleotides read TGTGCCACCAGCAGAGAGCTGGTTGGCGGGGGCCCCACAACGGGGACCCAGTACTTC.

This clonotype came up many times. V is TRBV7-9 and J is TRBJ2-2, with D possibly called TRBD1 or TRBD2 (5 bases each). Germline assignment: CDR1 SEHNR and CDR2 FQNEAQ (reference sequence). V lost 3 bases and J 3 bases, leaving 11 bases between the germline ends. The CDR3 covers 15 residues. The CDR3 DNA reads as TGTGCCAGCAGCTTGGGGGTGGTCGACACCGGGGAGCTGTTTTTT. Protein: CASSLGVVDTGELFF.

Details on this clonotype: A read error is possible here, since a much larger clone lies one base away. No conserved phenylalanine or tryptophan ends this CDR3, so it is likely a read error. This chain uses TRBV20-1 with TRBJ2-5; D assignment may be TRBD1 or TRBD2 (5 bases each). This CDR3 spans 13 amino acids. Germline-derived CDR1 and CDR2 are DFQATT and SNEGSKA (reference sequence). V shed 5 bases and J shed 1 base, with 11 bases lying between them. The CDR3 DNA reads as TGCAGTGCTTCCGGGACGGTCCAAGAGACCCAGTACTGC. This encodes CSASGTVQETQYC.

The chain has TRBV28 and TRBJ1-5, with 7 bases identical to TRBD1. Per the germline V gene, CDR1 is MDHEN and CDR2 is SYDVKM. V shed 5 bases, J shed 4 bases, and the junction held 8 bases outside the gene matches. The CDR3 spans 15 residues. The CDR3 region is CASSDRESWNQPQHF. In DNA form, the CDR3 reads TGTGCCAGCAGTGACAGGGAATCATGGAATCAGCCCCAGCATTTT. The entire variable domain, with the rest obtained from reference TRBV28 and TRBJ1-5, is as follows: DVKVTQSSRYLVKRTGEKVFLECVQDMDHENMFWYRQDPGLGLRLIYFSYDVKMKEKGDIPEGYSVSREKKERFSLILESASTNQTSMYLCASSDRESWNQPQHFGDGTRLSIL.

The V and J genes are TRBV30 and TRBJ2-3, with 7 nucleotides matching TRBD1. CDR1 is GTSNPN, CDR2 SVGIG, per germline (reference sequence). The CDR3 has 14 amino acids. J was trimmed by 3 bases and V by 3 bases; bases with no gene match: 6. This chain's CDR3 is CAWSVDRETDTQYF. The CDR3 DNA sequence: TGTGCCTGGAGCGTCGACAGGGAAACAGATACGCAGTATTTT. The entire variable domain, with the rest obtained from reference TRBV30 and TRBJ2-3, is as follows: SQTIHQWPATLVQPVGSPLSLECTVEGTSNPNLYWYRQAAGRGLQLLFYSVGIGQISSEVPQNLSASRPQDRQFILSSKKLLLSDSGFYLCAWSVDRETDTQYFGPGTRLTVL.

This clonotype was counted at least ten times. The J gene is TRBJ2-7, the V gene TRBV7-8; possibly TRBD1 or TRBD2 for D (6 bases each). The CDR3 length is 17 residues. V was clipped by 4 bases and J by 1 base, with 20 bases between them. Germline loops: CDR1 SGHVS, CDR2 FQNEAQ. For the CDR3, the DNA is TGTGCCAGCAGCTCAGAAGGGGGGACTCTTAGGTCCTACGAGCAGTACTTC. This translates into CASSSEGGTLRSYEQYF. Supplemented by reference TRBV7-8 and TRBJ2-7, the full variable domain reads GAGVSQSPRYKVAKRGQDVALRCDPISGHVSLFWYQQALGQGPEFLTYFQNEAQLDKSGLPSDRFFAERPEGSVSTLKIQRTQQEDSAVYLCASSSEGGTLRSYEQYFGPGTRLTVT.

This clonotype was counted at least ten times. V usage is TRBV7-3 and J usage is TRBJ2-3; D might be TRBD2 (7 bases). V was cut by 0 bases and J by 2 bases, with 12 bases left in between. CDR1 and CDR2 from the germline V gene are SGHTA and FQGTGA. This CDR3 has 16 residues. The CDR3 loop is CASSLTAGALTDTQYF. The CDR3 nucleotides read TGTGCCAGCAGCTTAACGGCGGGGGCCCTCACAGATACGCAGTATTTT.

This clonotype was recorded at least ten times. V usage is TRBV5-1 and J usage is TRBJ2-7, with 10 bases identical to TRBD1. Looked up from germline, CDR1 is SGHRS and CDR2 is YFSETQ. CDR3 length equals 13 residues. V trimming: 4 bases; J trimming: 5 bases; junction bases outside the gene matches: 3. The CDR3 bases are TGCGCCAGCAGCCGACAGGGGGCAAACGAGCAGTACTTC. It encodes CASSRQGANEQYF.

This clonotype has just a few counts. The V call is TRBV2, the J call TRBJ2-2; 9 bases align to TRBD2. The V segment lost 6 bases and the J segment 0 bases; nucleotides outside the gene matches: 8. Germline-derived CDR1 and CDR2 are SNHLY and FYNNEI. The CDR3 spans 17 residues. The CDR3 DNA reads as TGTGCCAGCAGCCGGGGTAGCGGGAGAACGAACACCGGGGAGCTGTTTTTT. Amino acids: CASSRGSGRTNTGELFF.

Ten or more counts support this clonotype. The rearrangement joins TRBV20-1 to TRBJ2-1; 10 bases line up with TRBD1. From germline, CDR1 is DFQATT and CDR2 SNEGSKA (reference sequence). V shed 0 bases and J 12 bases; nucleotides not matched to a gene: 11. This CDR3 has 15 amino acids. CDR3 protein: CSARDGGDRGRGQFF. CDR3 in DNA: TGCAGTGCTAGAGATGGCGGGGACAGGGGCAGAGGGCAGTTCTTC.

The V gene is TRBV6-5, the J gene TRBJ1-2; 7 bases are a match to TRBD1. Germline CDR1 reads MNHEY; CDR2 reads SVGAGI. Unmatched junction bases numbered 3, after V lost 6 bases and J lost 2 bases. This CDR3 is 13 amino acids long. CDR3 sequence: CASRKQGNYGYTF. The CDR3 DNA reads TGTGCCAGCAGAAAACAGGGGAACTATGGCTACACCTTC.

In this sample, this clonotype turned up a few times. A read error may be the cause here, since a much bigger clone is one base away. The rearrangement links TRBV7-6 to TRBJ1-2; unclear D gene. V gave up 3 bases and J gave up 7 bases, with 18 bases separating them. CDR1 and CDR2 from the germline V gene are SGHVS and FNYEAQ. The CDR3 has 15 amino acids. The CDR3 DNA sequence: TGTGCCAGCAGCTTCCCGGAGAGAGGTTTATTTGGCTACACCTTC. Its protein is CASSFPERGLFGYTF. Drawing the rest from reference TRBV7-6 and TRBJ1-2, the complete variable domain is GAGVSQSPRYKVTKRGQDVALRCDPISGHVSLYWYRQALGQGPEFLTYFNYEAQQDKSGLPNDRFSAERPEGSISTLTIQRTEQRDSAMYRCASSFPERGLFGYTFGSGTRLTVV.

The chain combines TRBV5-5 with TRBJ2-5; possible D gene TRBD2, 6 bases. CDR3 length: 15 residues. V lost 4 bases and J lost 11, with 24 bases in between. Germline lookup yields CDR1 SGHKS and CDR2 YYEKEE (reference sequence). For the CDR3, the DNA is TGTGCCAGCAGCGGAGGGGCAGCCGCCTACAATGAGCAGTACTTC. It is translated as CASSGGAAAYNEQYF.

This clonotype turned up a few times. This chain uses TRBV20-1 with TRBJ2-1, with D tentatively TRBD1 (5 bases). Trimming removed 2 bases from V and 9 bases from J, with 17 bases in between. From germline, CDR1 is DFQATT and CDR2 SNEGSKA (reference sequence). This CDR3 is 14 amino acids long. The CDR3: CSARSLKGAVEQFF. In DNA, the CDR3 is TGCAGTGCTAGATCCCTAAAAGGGGCTGTTGAGCAGTTCTTC.

This clonotype was observed many times. This chain joins TRBV9 and TRBJ2-1; TRBD2 might be the D (7 bases). The CDR3 length is 16 residues. The germline V gene encodes CDR1 SGDLS and CDR2 YYNGEE. Trimming shortened V by 0 bases and J by 8 bases, and 18 bases separated the two germline ends. CDR3 nucleotide sequence: TGTGCCAGCAGCGTAGGGATCGGGGGGCTTCTCGATGAGCAGTTCTTC. Protein product: CASSVGIGGLLDEQFF. The full variable domain, rest sourced from reference TRBV9 and TRBJ2-1, is DSGVTQTPKHLITATGQRVTLRCSPRSGDLSVYWYQQSLDQGLQFLIQYYNGEERAKGNILERFSAQQFPDLHSELNLSSLELGDSALYFCASSVGIGGLLDEQFFGPGTRLTVL.

This clonotype was counted only a few times. One junction end disagrees with the germline gene, perhaps due to a read error. V is TRBV6-2 or TRBV6-3 and J is TRBJ1-2, with TRBD1 matching over 7 bases. This CDR3 has 14 residues. Germline V gene lookup returns CDR1 MNHEY and CDR2 SVGEGT. In DNA form, the CDR3 reads TGTGCCAGCAGACGTGGGACAGCTAACTGTGGCTACACCTTC. It yields the protein CASRRGTANCGYTF.

This chain links TRBV7-3 with TRBJ1-1, with D tentatively TRBD1 (6 bases). Germline V CDR1 and CDR2: SGHTA, FQGTGA. The CDR3 length is 15 residues. Deletions cut 1 base from V and 4 bases from J, with 13 bases between. The CDR3 protein is CASSLKGGDSTEAFF. The CDR3 region has the DNA TGTGCCAGCAGCTTAAAGGGGGGCGATAGCACTGAAGCTTTCTTT.

This clonotype was detected ten times or more. V and J are TRBV7-2 and TRBJ1-2; a weak D match, TRBD1 (5 bases). Germline V gene sequence: CDR1 SGHTA, CDR2 FQGNSA. This CDR3 has 14 amino acids. Trimming cost V 0 bases and J 7 bases, with 12 bases left between them. The CDR3 sequence: CASSLAPQGIGYTF. The CDR3 DNA reads as TGTGCCAGCAGCTTAGCCCCCCAGGGTATTGGCTACACCTTC.

This clonotype was counted ten times or more. The CDR3 sequence: CASSLDTSGSTDTQYF. As DNA, the CDR3 is TGCGCCAGCAGCTTGGATACTAGCGGAAGCACAGATACGCAGTATTTT. J is TRBJ2-3 and V is TRBV5-1, with 8 nucleotides matching TRBD2. CDR1 and CDR2 (germline): SGHRS, YFSETQ. The CDR3 is made up of 16 amino acids. V was pared by 0 bases and J by 0 bases, with 3 bases of the junction left unmatched.